Included here is one T cell receptor (beta chain) sequence, with context. Its target is unknown. Germline V gene data show CDR1 as MGHRA and CDR2 as YSYEKL. There are 13 residues in the CDR3. The sample comes from a study of cytomegalovirus exposure and HLA in healthy donors. The study's findings and limits: As immune exposure information, only CMV serostatus was available. Earlier analysis looked at TCR beta V segments, and most were productive about 90% or about 30% of the time.

The PCR made use of 60 Vbeta and 13 Jbeta primers. Data came from immunoSEQ multiplex PCR; TCRdb stores just in-frame clones and leaves some out. The data contain 150,000 to 200,000 clones, approximately 80% of them singletons. This chain connects TRBV4-1 to TRBJ2-5, with D tentatively TRBD2 (6 bases). TRBJ2-7 explains the end of the DNA better; the J call may be wrong. The TCR comes from a woman aged 45-60 years in good health and CMV-seropositive. The specimen was PBMCs. CDR3 DNA: TGCGCCAGCAGCCAAGAAGGAGGGTACGAGCAGTACTTC. Protein sequence: CASSQEGGYEQYF.